This T cell receptor beta chain was sequenced during a study of CD8 T cells in ankylosing spondylitis. Overall study results and limits: Clones linked to disease, bearing a CD8+ phenotype, were relatively rare in peripheral blood. In the blood and synovial fluid of reactive arthritis, some motif variants had been previously reported. Within matched ankylosing spondylitis synovial fluid, disease-linked clones were reportedly significantly enriched.

As the method for making TCR beta libraries, quantitative 5'-RACE with molecular barcodes was used. TCRdb processed the 5' RACE reads anew with MiXCR; each CDR3 protein has one entry. Altogether around 130,000 distinct CDR3 sequences are present, about 6.4% being singletons, with the ten largest covering 12%. Details on this clonotype: Its antigen is as yet unknown.

This CDR3 spans 13 amino acids. Trimming took 6 bases from V and 7 from J; bases not matched to a gene: 6. The rearrangement joins TRBV12-3 or TRBV12-4 to TRBJ1-2; 9 bases map to TRBD1. This sequence originates from a male donor with ankylosing spondylitis or in good health (not recorded which). Sequences were obtained from blood, either unsorted or a sorted T cell fraction (not recorded which). CDR3 protein: CASSLQGAAGYTF. Here the CDR3 DNA reads TGTGCCAGCAGCTTACAGGGGGCGGCTGGCTACACCTTC.